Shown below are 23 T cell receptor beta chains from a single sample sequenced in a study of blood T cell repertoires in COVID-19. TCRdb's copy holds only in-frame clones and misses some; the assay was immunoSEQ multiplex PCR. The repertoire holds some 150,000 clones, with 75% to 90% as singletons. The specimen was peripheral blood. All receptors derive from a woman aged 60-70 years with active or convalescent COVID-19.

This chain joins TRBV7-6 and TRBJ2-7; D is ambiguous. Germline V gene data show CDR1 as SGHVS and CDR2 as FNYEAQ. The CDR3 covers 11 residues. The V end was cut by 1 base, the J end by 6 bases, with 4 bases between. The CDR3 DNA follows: TGTGCCAGCAGCTTAGTAGCCGAGCAGTACTTC. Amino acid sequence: CASSLVAEQYF.

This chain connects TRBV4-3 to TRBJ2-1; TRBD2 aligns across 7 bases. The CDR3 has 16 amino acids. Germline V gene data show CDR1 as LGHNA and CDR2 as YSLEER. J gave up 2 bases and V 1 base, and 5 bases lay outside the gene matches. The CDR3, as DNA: TGCGCCAGCAGCCAAGTAGGCCGGGGGGCCTACAATGAGCAGTTCTTC. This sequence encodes CASSQVGRGAYNEQFF.

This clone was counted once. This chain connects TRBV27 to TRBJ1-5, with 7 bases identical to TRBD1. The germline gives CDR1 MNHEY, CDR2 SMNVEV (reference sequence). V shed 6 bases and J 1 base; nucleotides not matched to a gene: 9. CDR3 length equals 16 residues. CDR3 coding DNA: TGTGCCAGCAGACTCTTAGGAGGGGGCAGCAATCAGCCCCAGCATTTT. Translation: CASRLLGGGSNQPQHF.

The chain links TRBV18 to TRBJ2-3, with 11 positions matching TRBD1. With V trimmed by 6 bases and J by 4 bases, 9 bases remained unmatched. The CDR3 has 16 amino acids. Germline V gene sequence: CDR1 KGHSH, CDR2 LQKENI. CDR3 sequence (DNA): TGTGCCAGCTCTCCATTCGGGACAGGGGGTTCAGATACGCAGTATTTT. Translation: CASSPFGTGGSDTQYF.

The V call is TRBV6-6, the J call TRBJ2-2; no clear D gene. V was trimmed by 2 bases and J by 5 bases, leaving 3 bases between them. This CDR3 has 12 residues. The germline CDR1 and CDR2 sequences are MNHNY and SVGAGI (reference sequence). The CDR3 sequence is CASSYVTGELFF. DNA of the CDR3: TGTGCCAGCAGTTACGTAACCGGGGAGCTGTTTTTT.

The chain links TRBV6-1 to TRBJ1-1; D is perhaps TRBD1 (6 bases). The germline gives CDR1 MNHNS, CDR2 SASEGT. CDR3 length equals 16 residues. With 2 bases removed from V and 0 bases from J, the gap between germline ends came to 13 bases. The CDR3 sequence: CASSEHRDGLNTEAFF. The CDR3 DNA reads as TGTGCCAGCAGTGAACACAGGGACGGATTGAACACTGAAGCTTTCTTT.

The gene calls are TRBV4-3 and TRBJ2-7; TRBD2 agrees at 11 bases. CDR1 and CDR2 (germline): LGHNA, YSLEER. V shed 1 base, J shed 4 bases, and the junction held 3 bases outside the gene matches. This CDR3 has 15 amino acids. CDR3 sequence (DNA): TGCGCCAGCAGCCAAGTAGGGACTAGCGGTTACGAGCAGTACTTC. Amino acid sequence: CASSQVGTSGYEQYF.

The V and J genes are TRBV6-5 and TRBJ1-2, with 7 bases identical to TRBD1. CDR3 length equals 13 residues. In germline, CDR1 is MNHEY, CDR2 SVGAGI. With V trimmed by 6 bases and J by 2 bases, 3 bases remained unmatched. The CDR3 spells CASSRGGNYGYTF. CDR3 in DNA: TGTGCCAGCAGCCGAGGGGGCAACTATGGCTACACCTTC.

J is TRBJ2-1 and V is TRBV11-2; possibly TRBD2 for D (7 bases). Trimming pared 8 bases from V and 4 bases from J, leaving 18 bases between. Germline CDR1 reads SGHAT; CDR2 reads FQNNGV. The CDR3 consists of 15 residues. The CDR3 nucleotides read TGTGCCAGCGGCCATAGGGGGGGCGCATACAATGAGCAGTTCTTC. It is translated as CASGHRGGAYNEQFF.

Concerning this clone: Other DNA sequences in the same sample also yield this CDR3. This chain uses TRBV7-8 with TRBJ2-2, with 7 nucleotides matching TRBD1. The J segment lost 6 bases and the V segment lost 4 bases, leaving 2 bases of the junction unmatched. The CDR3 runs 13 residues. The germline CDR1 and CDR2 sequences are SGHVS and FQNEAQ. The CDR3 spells CASSSQGAGELFF. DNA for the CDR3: TGTGCCAGCAGCTCCCAGGGGGCCGGGGAGCTGTTTTTT. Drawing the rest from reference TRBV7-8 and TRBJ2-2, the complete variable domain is GAGVSQSPRYKVAKRGQDVALRCDPISGHVSLFWYQQALGQGPEFLTYFQNEAQLDKSGLPSDRFFAERPEGSVSTLKIQRTQQEDSAVYLCASSSQGAGELFFGEGSRLTVL.

The CDR3 spells CASSIGTTYTGELFF. The CDR3 DNA sequence: TGTGCCAGTAGTATTGGGACTACCTACACCGGGGAGCTGTTTTTT. The V and J genes are TRBV19 and TRBJ2-2; 7 bases align to TRBD2. The germline V gene has CDR1 LNHDA and CDR2 SQIVND (reference sequence). The CDR3 runs 15 residues. V shed 3 bases and J 3 bases; nucleotides not matched to a gene: 4.

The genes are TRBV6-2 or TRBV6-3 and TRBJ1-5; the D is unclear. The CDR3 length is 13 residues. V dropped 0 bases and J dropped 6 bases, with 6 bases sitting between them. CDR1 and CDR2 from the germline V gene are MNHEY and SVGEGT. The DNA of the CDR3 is TGTGCCAGCAGTTACTCTGTCGGTCAGCCCCAGCATTTT. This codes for CASSYSVGQPQHF.

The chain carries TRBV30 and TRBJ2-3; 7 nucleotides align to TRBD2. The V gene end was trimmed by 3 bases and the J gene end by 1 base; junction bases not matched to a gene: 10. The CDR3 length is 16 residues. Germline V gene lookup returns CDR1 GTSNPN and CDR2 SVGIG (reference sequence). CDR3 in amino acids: CAWSAGGAGRTDTQYF. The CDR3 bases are TGTGCCTGGAGCGCAGGAGGAGCGGGGCGCACAGATACGCAGTATTTT.

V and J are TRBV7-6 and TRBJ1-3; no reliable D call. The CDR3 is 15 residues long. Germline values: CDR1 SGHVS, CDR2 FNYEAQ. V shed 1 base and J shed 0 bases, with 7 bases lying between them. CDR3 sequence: CASSLDASSGNTIYF. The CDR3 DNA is TGTGCCAGCAGCTTAGATGCCAGCTCTGGAAACACCATATATTTT.

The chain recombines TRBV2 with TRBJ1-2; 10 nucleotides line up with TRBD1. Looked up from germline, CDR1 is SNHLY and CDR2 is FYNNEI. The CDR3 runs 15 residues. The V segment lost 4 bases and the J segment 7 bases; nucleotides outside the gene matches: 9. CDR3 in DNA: TGTGCCAGCAGTGTAGAGAGACAGGGGGCAGGTGGCTACACCTTC. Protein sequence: CASSVERQGAGGYTF. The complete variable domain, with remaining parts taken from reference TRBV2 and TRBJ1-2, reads EPEVTQTPSHQVTQMGQEVILRCVPISNHLYFYWYRQILGQKVEFLVSFYNNEISEKSEIFDDQFSVERPDGSNFTLKIRSTKLEDSAMYFCASSVERQGAGGYTFGSGTRLTVV.

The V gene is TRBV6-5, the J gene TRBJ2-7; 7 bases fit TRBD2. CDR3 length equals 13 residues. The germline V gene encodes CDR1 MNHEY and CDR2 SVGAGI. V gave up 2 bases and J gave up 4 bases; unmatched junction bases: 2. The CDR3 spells CASSYREGYEQYF. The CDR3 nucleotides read TGTGCCAGCAGTTACAGGGAGGGTTACGAGCAGTACTTC.

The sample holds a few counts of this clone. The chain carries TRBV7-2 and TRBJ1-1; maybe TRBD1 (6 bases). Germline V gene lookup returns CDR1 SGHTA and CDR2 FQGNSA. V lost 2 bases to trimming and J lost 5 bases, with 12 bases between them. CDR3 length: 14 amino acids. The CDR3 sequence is CASSLITGRTEAFF. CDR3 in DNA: TGTGCCAGCAGCTTAATCACAGGGCGGACTGAAGCTTTCTTT. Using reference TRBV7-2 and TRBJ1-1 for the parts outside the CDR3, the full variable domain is GAGVSQSPSNKVTEKGKDVELRCDPISGHTALYWYRQSLGQGLEFLIYFQGNSAPDKSGLPSDRFSAERTGGSVSTLTIQRTQQEDSAVYLCASSLITGRTEAFFGQGTRLTVV.

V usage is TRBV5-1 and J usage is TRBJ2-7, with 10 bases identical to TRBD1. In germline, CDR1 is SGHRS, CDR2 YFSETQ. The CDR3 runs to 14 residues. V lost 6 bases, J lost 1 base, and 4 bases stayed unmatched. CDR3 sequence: CASKEGQGSYEQYF. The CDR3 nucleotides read TGCGCCAGCAAGGAGGGACAGGGGTCCTACGAGCAGTACTTC.

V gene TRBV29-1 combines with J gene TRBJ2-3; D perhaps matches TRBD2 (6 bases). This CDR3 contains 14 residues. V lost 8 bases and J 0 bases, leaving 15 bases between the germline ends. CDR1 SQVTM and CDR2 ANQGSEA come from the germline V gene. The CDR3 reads CSLQGAGSTDTQYF. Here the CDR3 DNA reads TGCAGCCTCCAGGGAGCGGGTAGCACAGATACGCAGTATTTT.

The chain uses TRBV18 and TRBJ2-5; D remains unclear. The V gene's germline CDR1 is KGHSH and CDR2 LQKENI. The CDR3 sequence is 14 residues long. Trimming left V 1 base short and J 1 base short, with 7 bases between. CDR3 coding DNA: TGTGCCAGCTCACCACTAAACAGCCAAGAGACCCAGTACTTC. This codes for CASSPLNSQETQYF.

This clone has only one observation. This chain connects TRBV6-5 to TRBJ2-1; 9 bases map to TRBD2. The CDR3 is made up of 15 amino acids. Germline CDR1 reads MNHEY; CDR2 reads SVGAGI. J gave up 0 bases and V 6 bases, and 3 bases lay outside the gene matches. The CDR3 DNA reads TGTGCCAGCAGGGTTAGCGGGGGCTCCTACAATGAGCAGTTCTTC. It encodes CASRVSGGSYNEQFF.

The CDR3 DNA follows: TGTGCCAGCTCACTATCGAGGGACAGGGGTGATAATTCACCCCTCCACTTT. As protein: CASSLSRDRGDNSPLHF. The chain couples TRBV18 to TRBJ1-6; 10 bases are shared with TRBD1. Germline CDR1 and CDR2: KGHSH and LQKENI. Germline trimming cut 4 bases from V and 5 bases from J; bases unmatched to any gene: 8. This CDR3 has 17 amino acids.

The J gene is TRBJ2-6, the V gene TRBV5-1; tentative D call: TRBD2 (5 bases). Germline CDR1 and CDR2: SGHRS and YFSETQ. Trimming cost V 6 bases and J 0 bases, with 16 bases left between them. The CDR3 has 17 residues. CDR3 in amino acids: CASMAGPSGSGANVLTF. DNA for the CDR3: TGCGCCAGCATGGCGGGCCCTTCGGGCTCTGGGGCCAACGTCCTGACTTTC.